This TCR beta chain was captured by sequencing in a study of T cells in Graves' hyperthyroidism and ophthalmopathy. Absent ophthalmopathy progression within 18 months defined stable Graves' hyperthyroidism. The study based diagnoses on clinical symptoms, serum thyroxine and TRAb, thyroid ultrasound and orbital computed tomography. CDR3 length: 13 residues. The germline V gene encodes CDR1 MNHEY and CDR2 SVGEGT. The J segment lost 7 bases and the V segment lost 10 bases, leaving 11 bases of the junction unmatched. Regions amplified from RNA transcripts were the TCR beta CDR3 regions. When the TCR CDR3 underwent first-round RT-PCR, the HTBI primer set was used. MiXCR was run by TCRdb on the multiplex PCR reads, yielding one entry per CDR3 protein. Of 600,000 to 650,000 distinct CDR3 sequences in the sample, around 15% were seen once. This clonotype was observed a few times.

The receptor was isolated from a young woman with Graves' hyperthyroidism. Sequencing was done on a sample of blood. The chain carries TRBV6-2 or TRBV6-3 and TRBJ2-7; the match to TRBD1 covers 9 bases. As DNA, the CDR3 is TGTGCCATCGAGGGACAGGGCTCAGGGGAGCAGTACTTC. Translated, it gives CAIEGQGSGEQYF.